This T cell receptor beta chain was sequenced during a study of cytomegalovirus exposure and HLA in healthy donors. The overall study: A subsequent analysis reported that the approximately 120 validation repertoires were produced on the same platform that had also been used for the approximately 700 first-cohort repertoires.

V shed 5 bases, J shed 4 bases, and the junction held 3 bases outside the gene matches. Germline loops: CDR1 SGHAT, CDR2 FQNNGV. This CDR3 comprises 14 residues. Study conclusions and caveats: Subsequent analysis revealed that first-cohort TCR clusters tended to co-occur in the 120 validation repertoires. Most TCR sequences were seen very rarely across donors, but some public TCRs occurred in many. Cytomegalovirus association was assigned to more than 150 TCR beta chains.

Repertoires were generated with immunoSEQ multiplex PCR, while TCRdb's copy carries only in-frame clones and drops some. The data show about 66,000 clones, 96% seen once. Notes on this clone: Its antigen remains unknown.

The receptor comes from a man between 18 and 29 years old in good health and CMV-seronegative. Sequencing was done on a sample of PBMCs. V usage is TRBV11-2 and J usage is TRBJ2-7, with 12 bases aligning to TRBD2. The CDR3 loop is CASSGGTSGYEQYF. CDR3 nucleotide sequence: TGTGCCAGCAGCGGGGGGACTAGCGGGTACGAGCAGTACTTC.